This T cell receptor beta chain was found in a study of blood T cell repertoires in COVID-19. Study-level background: From T cells, B-cell-depleted T cells, or PBMCs came the material, which was cDNA or gDNA.

This clone appeared a single time. The CDR3 has 14 amino acids. Germline V CDR1 and CDR2: MNHEY, SMNVEV (reference sequence). V lost 6 bases to trimming and J lost 1 base; unmatched junction nucleotides: 0. Repertoires were generated with immunoSEQ multiplex PCR, while TCRdb's copy carries only in-frame clones and drops some. The sample has hundreds of thousands of clones; roughly nine tenths are singletons. The V call is TRBV27, the J call TRBJ2-3, with 11 nucleotides matching TRBD1. The sequence came from a woman in her twenties or thirties with COVID-19, enrolled during active disease. Sequenced material: peripheral blood. The CDR3, as DNA: TGTGCCAGCAGGGACAGGGGGCGCACAGATACGCAGTATTTT. This sequence encodes CASRDRGRTDTQYF.